This TCR beta chain was captured in a study of cytomegalovirus exposure and HLA in healthy donors. The CDR3 totals 12 residues. V gave up 7 bases and J gave up 6 bases; unmatched junction bases: 2. The germline CDR1 and CDR2 sequences are SQVTM and ANQGSEA. In its sample, this clone was seen a few times. Use of 60 Vbeta and 13 Jbeta primers characterized the PCR. Sequencing used immunoSEQ multiplex PCR; TCRdb keeps in-frame clones, though not all of them. In the table there are some 130,000 clones, 80% of which are singletons. The clonotype was recovered from a man between 25 and 39 years old in good health and CMV-seronegative. The rearrangement links TRBV29-1 to TRBJ2-1; 11 nucleotides agree with TRBD2. The specimen sequenced was PBMCs. CDR3 amino acids: CSAGTSGNEQFF. As DNA, the CDR3 is TGCAGCGCAGGGACTAGCGGCAATGAGCAGTTCTTC.